The entry that follows covers one T cell receptor beta chain sequence. The V gene end was trimmed by 7 bases and the J gene end by 6 bases; junction bases not matched to a gene: 11. The V gene's germline CDR1 is MNHEY and CDR2 SVGAGI. This CDR3 has 15 residues. Sequencing used immunoSEQ multiplex PCR; TCRdb keeps in-frame clones, though not all of them. There are some 700,000 clones in the sample; around 90% occur only once, and roughly 0.25% lies in the top ten. The sample belongs to a study of blood T cell repertoires in COVID-19. Study-level background: From T cells, B-cell-depleted T cells, or PBMCs came the material, which was cDNA or gDNA.

The sample comprised peripheral blood. The chain recombines TRBV6-5 with TRBJ2-2; 7 bases map to TRBD1. This sequence was found in a woman aged 18-35 years with acute or convalescent COVID-19. CDR3 protein: CASMGQYRAAGELFF. DNA for the CDR3: TGTGCCAGCATGGGACAGTACCGTGCAGCCGGGGAGCTGTTTTTT.